Included here is one TCR beta chain sequence, with context. Antigen: not known. Given the absence of the conserved phenylalanine or tryptophan at the CDR3 end, a read error is likely. This sample stems from a study of T cells in Graves' hyperthyroidism and ophthalmopathy. Points from the study as a whole: Expanded thyroid clonotypes (above 0.001) were mostly also found in blood.

RNA transcripts provided the source from which TCR beta CDR3 regions were amplified. The HTBI primer set was used in a first-round RT-PCR of the TCR CDR3. TCRdb reprocessed the multiplex PCR reads via MiXCR and lists one record per CDR3 protein. Here the sample spans nearly 750,000 distinct CDR3 sequences, 35% being singletons. With a duration under 2 months, the hyperthyroidism was newly diagnosed in patients aged 18 to 65. Each diagnosis was grounded in clinical symptoms, serum thyroxine and TRAb, thyroid ultrasound, and orbital computed tomography. The CDR3 is 15 residues long. Deletions cut 3 bases from V and 4 bases from J, with 12 bases between. From germline, CDR1 is LNHDA and CDR2 SQIVND (reference sequence).

V usage is TRBV19 and J usage is TRBJ1-4; D gene uncertain. Sequencing was done on a sample of blood. The TCR originated in a woman in her forties with Graves' hyperthyroidism. The CDR3 region has the DNA TGTGCCAGTAGTATCTACGCCGGGGATAATGAAAAACTGTTTTCT. Translated: CASSIYAGDNEKLFS.